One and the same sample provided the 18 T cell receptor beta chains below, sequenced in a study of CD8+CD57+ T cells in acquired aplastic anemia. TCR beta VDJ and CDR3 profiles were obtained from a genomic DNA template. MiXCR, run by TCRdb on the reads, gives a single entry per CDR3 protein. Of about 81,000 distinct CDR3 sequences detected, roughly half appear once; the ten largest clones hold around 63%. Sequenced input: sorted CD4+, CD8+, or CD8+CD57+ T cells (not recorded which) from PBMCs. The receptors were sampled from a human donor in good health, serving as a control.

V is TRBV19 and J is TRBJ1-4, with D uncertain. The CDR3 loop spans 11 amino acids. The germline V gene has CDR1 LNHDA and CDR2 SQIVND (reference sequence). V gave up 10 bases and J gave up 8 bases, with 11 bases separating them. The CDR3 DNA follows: TGTGCCACGCAACAACAGGAAAAACTGTTTTTT. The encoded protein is CATQQQEKLFF.

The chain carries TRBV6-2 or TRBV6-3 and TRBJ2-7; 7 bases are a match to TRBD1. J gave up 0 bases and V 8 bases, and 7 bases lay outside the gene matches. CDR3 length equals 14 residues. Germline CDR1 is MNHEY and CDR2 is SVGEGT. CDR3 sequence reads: CASSPGTDSYEQYF. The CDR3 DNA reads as TGTGCCAGCTCCCCCGGGACAGACTCCTACGAGCAGTACTTC.

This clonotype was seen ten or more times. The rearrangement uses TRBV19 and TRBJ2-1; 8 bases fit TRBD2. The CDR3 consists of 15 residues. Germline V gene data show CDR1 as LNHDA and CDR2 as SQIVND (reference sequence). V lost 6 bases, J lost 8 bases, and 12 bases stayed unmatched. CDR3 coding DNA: TGTGCCAGTAGACCCTCCGGGACTAGTCCCCATGAGCAGTTCTTC. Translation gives CASRPSGTSPHEQFF.

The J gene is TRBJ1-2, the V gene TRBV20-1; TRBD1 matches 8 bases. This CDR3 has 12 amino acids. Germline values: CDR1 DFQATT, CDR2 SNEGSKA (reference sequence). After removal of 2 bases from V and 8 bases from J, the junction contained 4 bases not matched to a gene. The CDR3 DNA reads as TGCAGTGCTAGACAGGGGGCTCGAGGCTACACCTTC. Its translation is CSARQGARGYTF.

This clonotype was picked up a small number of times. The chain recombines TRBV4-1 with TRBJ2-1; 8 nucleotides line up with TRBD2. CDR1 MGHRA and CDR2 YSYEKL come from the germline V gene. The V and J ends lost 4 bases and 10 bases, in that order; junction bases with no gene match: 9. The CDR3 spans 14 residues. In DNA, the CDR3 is TGCGCCAGCAGCCCCCAAAGGACTAGCAGCGAGCAGTTCTTC. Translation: CASSPQRTSSEQFF.

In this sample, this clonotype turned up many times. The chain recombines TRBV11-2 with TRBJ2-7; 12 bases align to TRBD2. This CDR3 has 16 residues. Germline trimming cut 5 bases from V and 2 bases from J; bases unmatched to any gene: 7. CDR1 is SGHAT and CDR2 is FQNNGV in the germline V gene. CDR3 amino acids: CASSTTSGGLTYEQYF. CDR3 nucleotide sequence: TGTGCCAGCAGCACAACTAGCGGGGGGTTAACCTACGAGCAGTACTTC.

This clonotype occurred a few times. CDR3 nucleotides: TGTGCCAGCAGCCCCCTCCAGAACACCGGGGAGCTGTTTTTT. It is translated as CASSPLQNTGELFF. The chain is built from TRBV9 and TRBJ2-2; no clear D. V was cut by 4 bases and J by 1 base, with 8 bases left in between. The germline V gene has CDR1 SGDLS and CDR2 YYNGEE. The CDR3 runs to 14 residues.

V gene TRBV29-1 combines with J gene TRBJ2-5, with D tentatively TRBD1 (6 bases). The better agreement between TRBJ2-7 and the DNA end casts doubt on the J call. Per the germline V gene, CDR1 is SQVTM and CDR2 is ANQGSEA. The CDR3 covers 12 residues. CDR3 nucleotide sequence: TGCAGCGCCGAGCAAGAGGGGGTCGAGCAGTACTTC. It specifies CSAEQEGVEQYF.

The CDR3, as DNA: TGTGCCACCAGCAGGCGTATGGGGCAGAACTCCTACGAGCAGTACTTC. It specifies CATSRRMGQNSYEQYF. V usage is TRBV15 and J usage is TRBJ2-7, with a tentative D call TRBD1 (5 bases). This CDR3 has 16 amino acids. V dropped 3 bases and J dropped 0 bases, with 15 bases sitting between them. In germline, CDR1 is LNHNV, CDR2 YYDKDF (reference sequence).

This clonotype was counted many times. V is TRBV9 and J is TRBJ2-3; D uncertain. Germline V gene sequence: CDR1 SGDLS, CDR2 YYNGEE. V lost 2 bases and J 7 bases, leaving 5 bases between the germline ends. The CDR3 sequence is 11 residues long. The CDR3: CASSVSHTQYF. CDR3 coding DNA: TGTGCCAGCAGCGTCAGTCATACGCAGTATTTT.

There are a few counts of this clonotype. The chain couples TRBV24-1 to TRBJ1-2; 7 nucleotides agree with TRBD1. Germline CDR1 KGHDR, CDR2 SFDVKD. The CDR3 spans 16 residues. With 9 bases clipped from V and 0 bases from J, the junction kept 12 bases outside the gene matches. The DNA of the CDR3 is TGTGCCACCCCCCCCGGGACAGAACATTCTAACTATGGCTACACCTTC. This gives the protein CATPPGTEHSNYGYTF.

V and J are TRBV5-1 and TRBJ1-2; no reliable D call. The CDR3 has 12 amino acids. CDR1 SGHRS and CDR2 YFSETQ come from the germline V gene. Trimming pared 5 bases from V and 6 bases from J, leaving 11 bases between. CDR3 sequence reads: CASRFEGNGYTF. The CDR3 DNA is TGCGCCAGCAGGTTCGAGGGCAATGGCTACACCTTC.

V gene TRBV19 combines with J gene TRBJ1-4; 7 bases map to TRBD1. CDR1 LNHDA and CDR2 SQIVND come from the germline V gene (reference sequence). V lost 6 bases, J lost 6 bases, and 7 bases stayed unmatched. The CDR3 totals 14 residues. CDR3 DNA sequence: TGTGCCAGTAGCGCGTCGACAGGGTATGAAAAACTGTTTTTT. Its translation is CASSASTGYEKLFF. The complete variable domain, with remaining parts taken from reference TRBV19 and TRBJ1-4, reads DGGITQSPKYLFRKEGQNVTLSCEQNLNHDAMYWYRQDPGQGLRLIYYSQIVNDFQKGDIAEGYSVSREKKESFPLTVTSAQKNPTAFYLCASSASTGYEKLFFGSGTQLSVL.

This CDR3 reads CSTSRTGAGGYTF. CDR3 nucleotide sequence: TGCAGCACCTCGCGGACAGGGGCTGGTGGCTACACCTTC. The chain has TRBV29-1 and TRBJ1-2; TRBD1 matches at 9 bases. The V gene's germline CDR1 is SQVTM and CDR2 ANQGSEA. The CDR3 covers 13 residues. V gave up 8 bases and J gave up 7 bases; unmatched junction bases: 11.

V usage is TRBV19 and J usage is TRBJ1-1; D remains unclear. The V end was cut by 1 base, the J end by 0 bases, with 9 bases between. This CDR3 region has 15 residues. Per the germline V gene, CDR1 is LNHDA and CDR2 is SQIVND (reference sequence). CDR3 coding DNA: TGTGCCAGTAGTATAGGAACGGGGATGAACACTGAAGCTTTCTTT. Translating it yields CASSIGTGMNTEAFF.

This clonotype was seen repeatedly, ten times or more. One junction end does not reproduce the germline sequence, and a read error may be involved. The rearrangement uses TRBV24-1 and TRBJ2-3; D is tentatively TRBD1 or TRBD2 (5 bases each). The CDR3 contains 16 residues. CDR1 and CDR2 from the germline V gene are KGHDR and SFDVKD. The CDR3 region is CATGDLGDPSTDTQYF. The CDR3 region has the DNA TGTGCCACCGGTGATTTGGGGGACCCGAGCACAGATACGCAGTATTTT.

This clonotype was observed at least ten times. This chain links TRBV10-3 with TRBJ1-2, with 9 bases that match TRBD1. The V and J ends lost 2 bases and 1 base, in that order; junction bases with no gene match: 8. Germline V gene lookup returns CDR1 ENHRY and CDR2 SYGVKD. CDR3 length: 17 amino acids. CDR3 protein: CAISEEGTGPNNYGYTF. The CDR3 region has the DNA TGTGCCATCAGTGAGGAAGGGACAGGGCCCAATAACTATGGCTACACCTTC.

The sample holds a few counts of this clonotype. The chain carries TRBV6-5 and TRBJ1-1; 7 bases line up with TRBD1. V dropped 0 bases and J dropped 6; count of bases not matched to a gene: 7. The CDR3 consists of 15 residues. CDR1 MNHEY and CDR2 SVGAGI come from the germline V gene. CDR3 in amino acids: CASSYSRQGGSEAFF. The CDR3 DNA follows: TGTGCCAGCAGTTACTCGAGACAGGGAGGGTCTGAAGCTTTCTTT.